Shown below are 22 T cell receptor beta chains from a single sample sequenced in a study of cytomegalovirus exposure and HLA in healthy donors. Method: immunoSEQ multiplex PCR; TCRdb's copy keeps in-frame clones and lacks some. Found here are fewer than 200,000 clones, around nine tenths of them singletons; the top ten hold 1.4%. The sequenced sample consisted of PBMCs. These receptor sequences come from a young woman in good health and CMV-seronegative.

The chain joins TRBV7-9 to TRBJ1-2; unclear D gene. Germline loops: CDR1 SEHNR, CDR2 FQNEAQ (reference sequence). The V end lost 0 bases, the J end lost 0 bases, and 2 bases lay between the germline ends. The CDR3 loop spans 13 amino acids. CDR3 nucleotides: TGTGCCAGCAGCTTAGCCGCTAACTATGGCTACACCTTC. It encodes CASSLAANYGYTF.

V is TRBV5-4 and J is TRBJ1-1, with 7 positions matching TRBD1. V shed 4 bases, J shed 0 bases, and the junction held 3 bases outside the gene matches. The CDR3 covers 14 residues. Germline CDR1 reads SGHNT; CDR2 reads YYREEE (reference sequence). In DNA, the CDR3 is TGTGCCAGCAGCAAGGACAGGTTGAACACTGAAGCTTTCTTT. Translating gives CASSKDRLNTEAFF.

The chain employs TRBV6-5 and TRBJ2-7, with D perhaps TRBD2 (6 bases). Germline V gene sequence: CDR1 MNHEY, CDR2 SVGAGI. V shed 5 bases and J shed 2 bases, with 13 bases lying between them. The CDR3 sequence is 14 residues long. In nucleotides, the CDR3 is TGTGCCAGCAGTACTGGGACTTATACCTACGAGCAGTACTTC. Translating it yields CASSTGTYTYEQYF.

V and J are TRBV5-1 and TRBJ1-1; 10 bases agree with TRBD1. Germline CDR1 and CDR2: SGHRS and YFSETQ. V dropped 2 bases and J dropped 5; count of bases not matched to a gene: 9. CDR3 length: 16 residues. Written as DNA, the CDR3 is TGCGCCAGCAGCTTCTCACCCGGGACAGGGGTAACTGAAGCTTTCTTT. The encoded protein is CASSFSPGTGVTEAFF.

The chain has TRBV13 and TRBJ1-1; tentative D call: TRBD1 (5 bases). Germline V gene sequence: CDR1 PRHDT, CDR2 FYEKMQ (reference sequence). The CDR3 contains 16 residues. V was clipped by 5 bases and J by 1 base, with 17 bases between them. CDR3 sequence: CASSRKGGGSNTEAFF. CDR3 coding DNA: TGTGCCAGCAGCCGCAAGGGCGGGGGATCGAACACTGAAGCTTTCTTT.

CDR3 nucleotide sequence: TGTGCCAGCAGTGAGGGCGCAGGCACAGATACGCAGTATTTT. It specifies CASSEGAGTDTQYF. The chain carries TRBV25-1 and TRBJ2-3; unclear D gene. With 3 bases removed from V and 1 base from J, the gap between germline ends came to 8 bases. Germline V gives CDR1 MGHDK, CDR2 SYGVNS. This CDR3 region has 14 residues.

The chain recombines TRBV27 with TRBJ1-5; perhaps TRBD1 as D (5 bases). Germline V gene data show CDR1 as MNHEY and CDR2 as SMNVEV (reference sequence). This CDR3 spans 13 amino acids. Trimming left V 6 bases short and J 4 bases short, with 10 bases between. The CDR3 DNA sequence: TGTGCCAGCAGACGACAGCTTAATCAGCCCCAGCATTTT. Its translation is CASRRQLNQPQHF.

CDR3 region: CASSRTYSGNTIYF. The CDR3 DNA sequence: TGTGCCAGCAGTCGAACCTACTCTGGAAACACCATATATTTT. This chain links TRBV6-5 with TRBJ1-3; D call uncertain. The CDR3 has 14 amino acids. The germline V gene encodes CDR1 MNHEY and CDR2 SVGAGI. Trimming took off 5 bases at V and 0 bases at J, with 8 bases between the two ends.

The V call is TRBV6-5, the J call TRBJ1-1, with a weak D call TRBD1 (5 bases). This CDR3 contains 13 residues. The ends were cut back, 2 bases at V and 5 bases at J, with 9 bases in the middle. Germline CDR1 is MNHEY and CDR2 is SVGAGI. The CDR3 loop reads CASSYGQGTEAFF. CDR3 DNA sequence: TGTGCCAGCAGTTACGGTCAGGGAACTGAAGCTTTCTTT.

This sequence joins TRBV30 and TRBJ2-7; 8 bases agree with TRBD1. Germline CDR1 GTSNPN, CDR2 SVGIG (reference sequence). With 3 bases clipped from V and 4 bases from J, the junction kept 11 bases outside the gene matches. The CDR3 sequence is 15 residues long. The CDR3 here is CAWSPGTGVPYEQYF. The CDR3 DNA sequence: TGTGCCTGGAGCCCTGGGACAGGAGTCCCATACGAGCAGTACTTC. Supplemented by reference TRBV30 and TRBJ2-7, the full variable domain reads SQTIHQWPATLVQPVGSPLSLECTVEGTSNPNLYWYRQAAGRGLQLLFYSVGIGQISSEVPQNLSASRPQDRQFILSSKKLLLSDSGFYLCAWSPGTGVPYEQYFGPGTRLTVT.

This clone has just a few counts. This chain connects TRBV13 to TRBJ2-7; 11 nucleotides line up with TRBD1. The trim removed 4 bases at V and 3 bases at J, leaving 8 bases unmatched. CDR1 is PRHDT and CDR2 is FYEKMQ in the germline V gene (reference sequence). The CDR3 runs to 16 residues. The CDR3 coding sequence is TGTGCCAGCAGCTCACTAGGGGACAGGGGGAACTACGAGCAGTACTTC. Its protein is CASSSLGDRGNYEQYF.

This clone has more than one count but fewer than ten. The chain couples TRBV2 to TRBJ1-2; perhaps TRBD1 as D (5 bases). Trimming removed 6 bases at V and 4 bases at J, with 15 bases between. Germline lookup yields CDR1 SNHLY and CDR2 FYNNEI. The CDR3 runs 14 residues. CDR3 sequence reads: CASSAWTGGYGYTF. CDR3 DNA sequence: TGTGCCAGCAGCGCTTGGACCGGGGGCTATGGCTACACCTTC.

The CDR3 nucleotides are TGCGCCAGCAGCCCAGGTTGGCACATACAAGACAATGAGCAGTTCTTC. Its translation is CASSPGWHIQDNEQFF. This chain links TRBV5-1 with TRBJ2-1; D is undetermined. Germline assignment: CDR1 SGHRS and CDR2 YFSETQ. Trimming stripped 4 bases from V and 5 bases from J, with 19 bases between. CDR3 length: 16 amino acids.

This rearrangement joins TRBV15 to TRBJ2-3; 11 nucleotides align to TRBD2. With 4 bases clipped from V and 2 bases from J, the junction kept 17 bases outside the gene matches. The CDR3 spans 20 residues. The germline CDR1 and CDR2 sequences are LNHNV and YYDKDF (reference sequence). The CDR3 reads CATSIGGGSGGVYYTDTQYF. For the CDR3, the DNA is TGTGCCACCAGCATTGGAGGTGGTAGCGGGGGGGTGTATTACACAGATACGCAGTATTTT.

For this clone: Other DNA sequences in this specimen translate into the identical CDR3. This chain connects TRBV6-5 to TRBJ1-1; tentative D call: TRBD1 (5 bases). The ends were cut back, 2 bases at V and 1 base at J, with 5 bases in the middle. The germline CDR1 and CDR2 sequences are MNHEY and SVGAGI. The CDR3 covers 13 residues. CDR3: CASSYGQNTEAFF. CDR3 nucleotides: TGTGCCAGCAGTTACGGACAGAACACTGAAGCTTTCTTT.

The chain employs TRBV5-6 and TRBJ2-5, with D uncertain. V was shortened by 4 bases and J by 5 bases, with 9 bases between the two germline ends. The V gene's germline CDR1 is SGHDT and CDR2 YYEEEE. CDR3 size: 12 residues. The CDR3 coding sequence is TGTGCCAGCAGCCCGCTACGTGAGACCCAGTACTTC. Encoded protein: CASSPLRETQYF. The full variable domain, completed using reference TRBV5-6 and TRBJ2-5, is DAGVTQSPTHLIKTRGQQVTLRCSPKSGHDTVSWYQQALGQGPQFIFQYYEEEERQRGNFPDRFSGHQFPNYSSELNVNALLLGDSALYLCASSPLRETQYFGPGTRLLVL.

The rearrangement links TRBV7-6 to TRBJ1-2, with 11 bases matching TRBD1. CDR1 is SGHVS and CDR2 is FNYEAQ in the germline V gene. This CDR3 comprises 17 residues. V was clipped by 5 bases and J by 4 bases; unmatched bases: 12. The CDR3 is CASSPYFGTGGIYGYTF. CDR3 DNA sequence: TGTGCCAGCAGCCCTTACTTTGGGACAGGGGGAATCTATGGCTACACCTTC.

This clone was seen more than once but under ten times. The V gene is TRBV2, the J gene TRBJ1-2, with TRBD1 matching 7 bases. The CDR3 consists of 13 residues. The junction had 12 bases not matched to a gene; V was cut back by 11 bases and J by 6 bases. Germline values: CDR1 SNHLY, CDR2 FYNNEI. The CDR3 reads CALTNKGANGYTF. The CDR3, as DNA: TGTGCCCTAACCAACAAGGGGGCCAATGGCTACACCTTC.

The chain is built from TRBV21-1 and TRBJ2-3; the tabulated D call, TRBD2, remains unverified against the DNA. TRBV21-1 is shown as a pseudogene. The CDR3 extends over 13 amino acids. CDR3 residues: CASSKKDFEGQYF. As DNA, the CDR3 is TGTGCCAGCAGCAAAAAAGACTTCGAAGGGCAGTATTTT.

This clone is a singleton in its sample. In nucleotides, the CDR3 is TGTGCCAGCAGCTTAGATTCGGGTCAAGGGCAGTACTTC. It codes for CASSLDSGQGQYF. The J gene is TRBJ2-7, the V gene TRBV7-9; no firm D call. Trimming shortened V by 1 base and J by 9 bases, and 13 bases separated the two germline ends. The germline gives CDR1 SEHNR, CDR2 FQNEAQ (reference sequence). This CDR3 has 13 amino acids. Full variable domain (missing parts from reference TRBV7-9 and TRBJ2-7): DTGVSQNPRHKITKRGQNVTFRCDPISEHNRLYWYRQTLGQGPEFLTYFQNEAQLEKSRLLSDRFSAERPKGSFSTLEIQRTEQGDSAMYLCASSLDSGQGQYFGPGTRLTVT.

The V gene is TRBV4-1, the J gene TRBJ2-7, with TRBD2 matching over 10 bases. Germline V gene sequence: CDR1 MGHRA, CDR2 YSYEKL. After removal of 0 bases from V and 3 bases from J, the junction contained 5 bases not matched to a gene. This CDR3 has 16 residues. CDR3 protein: CASSQDTTSGVYEQYF. As DNA, the CDR3 is TGCGCCAGCAGCCAAGATACTACTAGCGGGGTCTACGAGCAGTACTTC.

Concerning this clone: This same CDR3 is encoded by further DNA sequences in the sample. The CDR3 DNA sequence: TGTGCCAGCTCACCCCTACAGGGGAACACTGAAGCTTTCTTT. Its translation: CASSPLQGNTEAFF. V and J are TRBV18 and TRBJ1-1; a weak D match, TRBD1 (6 bases). The germline V and J ends were trimmed by 3 bases and 1 base, with 9 bases remaining between them. Germline V gene sequence: CDR1 KGHSH, CDR2 LQKENI. This CDR3 spans 14 amino acids.